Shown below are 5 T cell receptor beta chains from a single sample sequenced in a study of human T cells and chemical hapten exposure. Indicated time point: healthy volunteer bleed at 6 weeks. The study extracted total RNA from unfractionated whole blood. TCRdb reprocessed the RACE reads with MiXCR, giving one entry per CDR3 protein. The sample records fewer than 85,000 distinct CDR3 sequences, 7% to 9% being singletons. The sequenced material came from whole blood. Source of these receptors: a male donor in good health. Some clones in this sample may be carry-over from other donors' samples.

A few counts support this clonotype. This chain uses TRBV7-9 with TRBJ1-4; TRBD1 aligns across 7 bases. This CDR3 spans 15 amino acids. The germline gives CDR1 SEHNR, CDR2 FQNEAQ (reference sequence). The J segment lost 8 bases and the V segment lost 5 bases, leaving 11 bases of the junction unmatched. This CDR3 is CASSRTDRVEEKLFF. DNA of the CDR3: TGTGCCAGCAGCCGTACAGACAGGGTAGAGGAAAAACTGTTTTTT.

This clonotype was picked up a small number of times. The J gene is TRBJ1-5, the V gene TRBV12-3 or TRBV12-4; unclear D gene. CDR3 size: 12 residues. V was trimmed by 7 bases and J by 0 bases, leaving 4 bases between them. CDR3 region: CASKDSNQPQHF. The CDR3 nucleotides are TGTGCCAGCAAGGATAGCAATCAGCCCCAGCATTTT.

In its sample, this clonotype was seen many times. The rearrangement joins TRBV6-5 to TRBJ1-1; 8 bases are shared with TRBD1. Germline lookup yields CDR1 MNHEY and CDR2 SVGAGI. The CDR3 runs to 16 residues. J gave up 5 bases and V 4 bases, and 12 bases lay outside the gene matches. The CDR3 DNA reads TGTGCCAGCAGTTCGAATCCGGACAGGGCTCGGACTGAAGCTTTCTTT. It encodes CASSSNPDRARTEAFF.

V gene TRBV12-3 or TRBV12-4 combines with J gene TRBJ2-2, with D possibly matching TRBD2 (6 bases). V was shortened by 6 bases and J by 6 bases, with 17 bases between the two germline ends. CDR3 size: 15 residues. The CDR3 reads CASRVPGGRAGELFF. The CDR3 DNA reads TGTGCCAGCAGAGTACCCGGGGGAAGGGCCGGGGAGCTGTTTTTT.

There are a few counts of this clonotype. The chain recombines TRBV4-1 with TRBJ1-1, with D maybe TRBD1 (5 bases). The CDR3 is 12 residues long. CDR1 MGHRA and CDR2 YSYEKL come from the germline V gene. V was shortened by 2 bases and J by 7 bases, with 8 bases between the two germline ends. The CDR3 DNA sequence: TGCGCCAGCAGCCAATTTGGGGGTGAAGCTTTCTTT. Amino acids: CASSQFGGEAFF.